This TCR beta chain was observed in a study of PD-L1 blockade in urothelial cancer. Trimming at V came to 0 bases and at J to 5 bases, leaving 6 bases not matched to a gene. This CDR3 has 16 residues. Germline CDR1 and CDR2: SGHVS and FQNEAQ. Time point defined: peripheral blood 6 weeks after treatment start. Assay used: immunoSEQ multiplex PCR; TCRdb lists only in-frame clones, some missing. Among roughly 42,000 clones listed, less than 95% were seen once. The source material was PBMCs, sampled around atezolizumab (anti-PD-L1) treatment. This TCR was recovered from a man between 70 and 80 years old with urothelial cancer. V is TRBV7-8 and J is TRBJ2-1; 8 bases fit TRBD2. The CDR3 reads CASSLAAGVVDNEQFF. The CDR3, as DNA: TGTGCCAGCAGCTTAGCAGCGGGAGTAGTAGACAATGAGCAGTTCTTC.